The 8 T cell receptor beta chains in this list originate from one sample, sequenced in a study of CDR3 diversity in severe acne. From the PCR reads, TCRdb called clonotypes with MiXCR, one entry per CDR3 protein. The table shows over 100,000 distinct CDR3 sequences, with 51% occurring only once. The sample comprised blood. Receptor source: a male donor with acne.

The chain couples TRBV7-6 to TRBJ2-7; maybe TRBD2 (5 bases). The CDR3 totals 14 residues. The ends were cut back, 8 bases at V and 3 bases at J, with 17 bases in the middle. Germline-derived CDR1 and CDR2 are SGHVS and FNYEAQ. CDR3 in DNA: TGTGCCAGCGCACTACCCGGGGAGCACTACGAGCAGTACTTC. It codes for CASALPGEHYEQYF.

The chain couples TRBV2 to TRBJ2-7; 9 nucleotides agree with TRBD2. CDR1 SNHLY and CDR2 FYNNEI come from the germline V gene. This CDR3 comprises 14 residues. V dropped 5 bases and J dropped 4; count of bases not matched to a gene: 6. This CDR3 reads CASSHSSGKYEQYF. In nucleotides, the CDR3 is TGTGCCAGCAGTCACTCTAGCGGGAAGTACGAGCAGTACTTC.

In the case of this clonotype: A much larger clone differs from this one at a single base, so this may be a read error. V gene TRBV19 combines with J gene TRBJ2-3; D might be TRBD1 (5 bases). Per the germline V gene, CDR1 is LNHDA and CDR2 is SQIVND (reference sequence). Trimming cost V 4 bases and J 1 base, with 12 bases left between them. This CDR3 is built from 15 residues. The CDR3 region is CASSTEKQGTDTQYF. For the CDR3, the DNA is TGTGCCAGTAGTACCGAAAAACAGGGCACAGATACGCAGTATTTT.

The chain combines TRBV4-3 with TRBJ2-1; 9 bases are a match to TRBD2. J was trimmed by 5 bases and V by 2 bases; bases with no gene match: 13. Germline V gene lookup returns CDR1 LGHNA and CDR2 YSLEER. This CDR3 is 18 amino acids long. For the CDR3, the DNA is TGCGCCAGCAGCCAAATATTTGGGCTAGCGGGGACTAACAATGAGCAGTTCTTC. It translates to CASSQIFGLAGTNNEQFF.

This chain connects TRBV2 to TRBJ1-2; a weak D match, TRBD1 (5 bases). The germline gives CDR1 SNHLY, CDR2 FYNNEI. Between the trimmed V and J ends, which lost 4 bases and 5 bases, there was a span of 17 bases. There are 15 residues in the CDR3. The CDR3 reads CASSVIRVLSYGYTF. Written as DNA, the CDR3 is TGTGCCAGCAGTGTAATCAGGGTTCTTTCTTATGGCTACACCTTC. The variable domain in full, with the rest retrieved from reference TRBV2 and TRBJ1-2, is EPEVTQTPSHQVTQMGQEVILRCVPISNHLYFYWYRQILGQKVEFLVSFYNNEISEKSEIFDDQFSVERPDGSNFTLKIRSTKLEDSAMYFCASSVIRVLSYGYTFGSGTRLTVV.

V is TRBV25-1 and J is TRBJ1-6; weak D call: TRBD1 (5 bases). The germline V gene has CDR1 MGHDK and CDR2 SYGVNS. The CDR3 totals 16 residues. Trimming left V 5 bases short and J 6 bases short, with 17 bases between. CDR3 in amino acids: CASSLSSQGTNSPLHF. The DNA of the CDR3 is TGTGCCAGCAGTTTATCGTCGCAGGGAACTAATTCACCCCTCCACTTT.

The J gene is TRBJ2-1, the V gene TRBV2; 13 nucleotides align to TRBD2. The V gene's germline CDR1 is SNHLY and CDR2 FYNNEI. The CDR3 has 17 residues. Losses at the gene ends were 4 bases for V and 4 bases for J; bases not matched to a gene: 7. The CDR3 DNA sequence: TGTGCCAGCAGTGCTTTCGGGACTAGCGGGGTATACAATGAGCAGTTCTTC. As protein: CASSAFGTSGVYNEQFF.

Written as DNA, the CDR3 is TGCAGTGCTAGAAGAAGGGAGATGAACACTGAAGCTTTCTTT. It is translated as CSARRREMNTEAFF. The chain carries TRBV20-1 and TRBJ1-1; D remains unclear. CDR1 is DFQATT, CDR2 SNEGSKA, per germline (reference sequence). V lost 2 bases and J 0 bases, leaving 10 bases between the germline ends. The length of the CDR3 is 14 residues.